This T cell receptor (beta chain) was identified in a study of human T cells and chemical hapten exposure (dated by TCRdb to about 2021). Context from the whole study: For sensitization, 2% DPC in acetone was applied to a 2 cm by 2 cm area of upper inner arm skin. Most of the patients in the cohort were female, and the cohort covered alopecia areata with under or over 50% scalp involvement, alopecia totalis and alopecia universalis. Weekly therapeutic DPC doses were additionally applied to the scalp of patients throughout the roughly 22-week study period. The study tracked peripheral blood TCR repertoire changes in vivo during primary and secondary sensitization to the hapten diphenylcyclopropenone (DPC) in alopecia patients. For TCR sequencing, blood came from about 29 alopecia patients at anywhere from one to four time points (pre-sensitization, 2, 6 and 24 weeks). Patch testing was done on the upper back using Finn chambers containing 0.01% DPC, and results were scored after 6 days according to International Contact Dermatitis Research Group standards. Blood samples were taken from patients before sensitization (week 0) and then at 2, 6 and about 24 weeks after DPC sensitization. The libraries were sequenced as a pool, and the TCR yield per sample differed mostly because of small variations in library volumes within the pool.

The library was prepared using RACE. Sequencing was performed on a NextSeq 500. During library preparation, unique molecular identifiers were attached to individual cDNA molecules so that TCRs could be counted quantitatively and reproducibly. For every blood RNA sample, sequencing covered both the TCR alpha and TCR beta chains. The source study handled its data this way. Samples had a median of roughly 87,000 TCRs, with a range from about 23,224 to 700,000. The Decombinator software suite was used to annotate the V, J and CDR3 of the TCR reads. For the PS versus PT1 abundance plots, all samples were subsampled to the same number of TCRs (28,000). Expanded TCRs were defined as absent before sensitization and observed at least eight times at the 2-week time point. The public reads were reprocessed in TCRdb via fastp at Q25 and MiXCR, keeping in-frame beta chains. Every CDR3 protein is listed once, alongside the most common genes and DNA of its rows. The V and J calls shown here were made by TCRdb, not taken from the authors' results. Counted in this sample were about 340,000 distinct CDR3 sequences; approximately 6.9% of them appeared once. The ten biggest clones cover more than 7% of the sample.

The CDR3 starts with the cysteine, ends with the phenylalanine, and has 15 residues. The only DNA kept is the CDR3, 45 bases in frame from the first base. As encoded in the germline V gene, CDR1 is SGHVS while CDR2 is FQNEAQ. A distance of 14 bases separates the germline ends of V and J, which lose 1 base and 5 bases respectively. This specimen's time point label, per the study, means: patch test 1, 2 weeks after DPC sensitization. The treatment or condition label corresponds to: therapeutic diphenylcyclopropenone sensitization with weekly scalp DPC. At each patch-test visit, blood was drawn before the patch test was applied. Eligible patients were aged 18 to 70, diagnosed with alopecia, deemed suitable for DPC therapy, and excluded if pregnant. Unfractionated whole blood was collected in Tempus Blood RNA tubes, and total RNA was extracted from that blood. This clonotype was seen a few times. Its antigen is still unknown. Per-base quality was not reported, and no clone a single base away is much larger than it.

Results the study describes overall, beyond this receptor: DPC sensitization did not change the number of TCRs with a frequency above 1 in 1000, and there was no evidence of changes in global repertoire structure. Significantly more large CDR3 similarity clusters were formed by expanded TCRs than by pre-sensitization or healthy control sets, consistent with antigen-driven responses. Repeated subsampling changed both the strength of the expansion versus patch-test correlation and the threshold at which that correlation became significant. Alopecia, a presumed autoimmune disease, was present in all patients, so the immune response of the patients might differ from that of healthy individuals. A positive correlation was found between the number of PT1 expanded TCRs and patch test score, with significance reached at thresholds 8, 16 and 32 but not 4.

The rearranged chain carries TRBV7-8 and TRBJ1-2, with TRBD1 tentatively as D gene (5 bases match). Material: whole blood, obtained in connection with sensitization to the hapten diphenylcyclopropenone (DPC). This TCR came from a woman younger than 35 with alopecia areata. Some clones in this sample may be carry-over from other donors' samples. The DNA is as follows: TGTGCCAGCAGCTTAGTCGTGACAGAAGTTTATGGCTACACCTTC. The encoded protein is CASSLVVTEVYGYTF.